This T cell receptor beta chain was sequenced during a study of Ad26.COV2.S vaccination and SARS-CoV-2 variants. For the study at large: Administration of Ad26.COV2.S was intramuscular, either once or twice 56 days apart. Study-wide points: Similar non-spike TCR breadth was observed in recipients of vaccine and of placebo.

Noted treatment: roughly 18 received Ad26.COV2.S at low or high dose, single or two shots; about 5 received placebo; per-sample allocation not given. At day 63 after the first vaccine or placebo injection, samples were drawn. The donor's status was that of an adult aged 18-55 years in Boston. Vaccination employed an Ad26 vector expressing the Wuhan-strain SARS-CoV-2 spike. Libraries were prepared by immunoSEQ multiplex PCR; TCRdb keeps only in-frame clonotypes and omits some of them. The sample carries roughly 390,000 clones, more than 85% recorded once. Germline-derived CDR1 and CDR2 are SGHRS and YFSETQ. The CDR3 runs to 16 residues. V lost 0 bases and J 4 bases, leaving 14 bases between the germline ends. Turning to this clone: Antigen specificity is unknown.

Source: peripheral blood, taken in a trial of Ad26.COV2.S vaccine versus placebo. This chain joins TRBV5-1 and TRBJ2-1; D may be TRBD1 or TRBD2 (5 bases each). The sequence derives from a person aged 18-60 years who received the Ad26.COV2.S COVID-19 vaccine or a placebo. The CDR3 region has the DNA TGCGCCAGCAGCTTGGTAGGGACGGAGGTGTACAATGAGCAGTTCTTC. This encodes CASSLVGTEVYNEQFF. The full variable domain, its missing parts supplied by reference TRBV5-1 and TRBJ2-1, is KAGVTQTPRYLIKTRGQQVTLSCSPISGHRSVSWYQQTPGQGLQFLFEYFSETQRNKGNFPGRFSGRQFSNSRSEMNVSTLELGDSALYLCASSLVGTEVYNEQFFGPGTRLTVL.